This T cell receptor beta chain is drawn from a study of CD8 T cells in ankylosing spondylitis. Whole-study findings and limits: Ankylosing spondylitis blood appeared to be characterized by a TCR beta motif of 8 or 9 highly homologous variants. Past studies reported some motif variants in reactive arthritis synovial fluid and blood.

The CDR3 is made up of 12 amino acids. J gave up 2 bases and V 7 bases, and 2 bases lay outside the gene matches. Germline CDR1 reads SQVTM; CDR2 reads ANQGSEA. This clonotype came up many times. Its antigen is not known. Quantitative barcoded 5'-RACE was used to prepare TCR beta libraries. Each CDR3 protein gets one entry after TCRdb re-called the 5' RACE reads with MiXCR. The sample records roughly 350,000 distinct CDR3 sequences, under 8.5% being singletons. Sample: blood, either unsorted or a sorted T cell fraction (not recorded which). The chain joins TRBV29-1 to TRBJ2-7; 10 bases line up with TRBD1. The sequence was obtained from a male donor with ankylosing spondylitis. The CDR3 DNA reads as TGCAGCGCTGGACAGGGGGCCTACGAGCAGTACTTC. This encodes CSAGQGAYEQYF.